Below are 10 T cell receptor beta chains sequenced from a single sample in a study of T-cell memory formation after mild COVID-19. MiXCR, run by TCRdb on the 5' RACE reads, gives a single entry per CDR3 protein. In the table there are roughly 86,000 distinct CDR3 sequences, about 16% of which are singletons. The specimen sequenced was PBMCs or a T cell subset sorted from them (not recorded which). Every receptor here comes from a young man who had mild COVID-19 (a few samples of this study predate the infection). Cell type and time point are not known.

The chain has TRBV9 and TRBJ2-1; TRBD2 agrees at 8 bases. V gave up 3 bases and J gave up 6 bases; unmatched junction bases: 14. The germline CDR1 and CDR2 sequences are SGDLS and YYNGEE. The CDR3 runs to 17 residues. In DNA form, the CDR3 reads TGTGCCAGCAGCGGGAGCGGGGGCCATAAGGCCTTCAATGAGCAGTTCTTC. Amino acids: CASSGSGGHKAFNEQFF.

This clonotype has more than one count but fewer than ten. The rearrangement links TRBV13 to TRBJ2-7; D unresolved. The CDR3 contains 14 residues. Germline CDR1 and CDR2: PRHDT and FYEKMQ (reference sequence). Trimming took off 3 bases at V and 0 bases at J, with 9 bases between the two ends. CDR3 nucleotides: TGTGCCAGCAGCTTCTGGGGTTCCTCCTACGAGCAGTACTTC. This gives the protein CASSFWGSSYEQYF.

There are a few counts of this clonotype. The CDR3 nucleotides are TGTGCCAGCAGTTTCAAAGAGACCCAGTACTTC. Amino acid sequence: CASSFKETQYF. The chain uses TRBV12-3 or TRBV12-4 and TRBJ2-5; no clear D. Trimming cost V 3 bases and J 3 bases, with 2 bases left between them. This CDR3 has 11 amino acids.

This clonotype was counted a few times. V gene TRBV7-3 combines with J gene TRBJ1-1, with D possibly TRBD1 on 6 matching bases. This CDR3 contains 15 residues. V dropped 4 bases and J dropped 4 bases, with 16 bases sitting between them. Looked up from germline, CDR1 is SGHTA and CDR2 is FQGTGA. CDR3 in amino acids: CASSSAAGERTEAFF. The CDR3 region has the DNA TGTGCCAGCAGCTCAGCCGCAGGGGAGCGCACTGAAGCTTTCTTT.

This clonotype was seen only a few times. The chain recombines TRBV7-8 with TRBJ1-5; maybe TRBD1 (5 bases). V dropped 2 bases and J dropped 9 bases, with 17 bases sitting between them. The germline CDR1 and CDR2 sequences are SGHVS and FQNEAQ. The CDR3 runs to 15 residues. CDR3 nucleotides: TGTGCCAGCAGCTTACCATCGGACACCCGAAGGCCCCAGCATTTT. Translation gives CASSLPSDTRRPQHF.

The chain has TRBV6-2 or TRBV6-3 and TRBJ1-5; D unclear. This CDR3 is built from 17 residues. Germline CDR1 reads MNHEY; CDR2 reads SVGEGT. The V and J ends lost 2 bases and 0 bases respectively, with 14 bases between them. CDR3 residues: CASSYTVADYSNQPQHF. The DNA of the CDR3 is TGTGCCAGCAGTTACACGGTGGCAGATTATAGCAATCAGCCCCAGCATTTT.

This clonotype has a count of ten or more. The V and J genes are TRBV18 and TRBJ1-6, with D unclear. This CDR3 has 15 amino acids. Germline-derived CDR1 and CDR2 are KGHSH and LQKENI. V gave up 2 bases and J gave up 0 bases, with 5 bases separating them. CDR3 protein: CASSPASSYNSPLHF. CDR3 nucleotides: TGTGCCAGCTCACCAGCGAGCTCCTATAATTCACCCCTCCACTTT.

This clonotype was seen only a few times. The genes are TRBV6-6 and TRBJ2-5; TRBD2 might be the D (6 bases). V lost 2 bases and J 3 bases, leaving 10 bases between the germline ends. There are 14 residues in the CDR3. Germline V gene data show CDR1 as MNHNY and CDR2 as SVGAGI (reference sequence). The CDR3 loop is CASSYGTSEETQYF. The CDR3 bases are TGTGCCAGCAGTTACGGGACTTCGGAAGAGACCCAGTACTTC.

This clonotype was seen only a few times. The rearrangement links TRBV12-3 or TRBV12-4 to TRBJ2-7; 8 bases line up with TRBD1. V was pared by 1 base and J by 0 bases, with 2 bases of the junction left unmatched. CDR3 length: 15 residues. The CDR3: CASSLGQGPSYEQYF. The DNA of the CDR3 is TGTGCCAGCAGTTTAGGACAGGGGCCCTCCTACGAGCAGTACTTC.

This chain links TRBV11-2 with TRBJ2-3, with D tentatively TRBD1 (7 bases). V was pared by 5 bases and J by 3 bases, with 18 bases between. The CDR3 covers 16 residues. Per the germline V gene, CDR1 is SGHAT and CDR2 is FQNNGV. CDR3 region: CASSPSVRGRTDTQYF. CDR3 sequence (DNA): TGTGCCAGCAGCCCAAGCGTCAGGGGGAGGACAGATACGCAGTATTTT.